The source of this T cell receptor (beta chain) is a study of T cells in Graves' hyperthyroidism and ophthalmopathy. Authors of the study amplified TCR beta CDR3 regions from RNA transcripts. TCR CDR3 regions were first amplified by RT-PCR with HTBI primers. TCRdb processed the multiplex PCR reads anew with MiXCR; each CDR3 protein has one entry. The data contain 450,000 to 650,000 distinct CDR3 sequences, roughly 15% of them singletons. Trimming cost V 2 bases and J 4 bases; bases outside gene matches: 6. Per germline, CDR1 SGHTS and CDR2 YDEGEE. The CDR3 has 15 amino acids. Study observations and caveats: Most expanded thyroid clonotypes above 0.001 also appeared in blood.

This clonotype was observed a few times. The antigen is undetermined. Ophthalmopathy patients had Clinical Activity Score at least 3, NOSPECS grade at least 4, duration under 3 months. Uncontrolled infection, other autoimmune disease, pregnancy or lactation disqualified patients from enrolment. The specimen sequenced was blood. The chain recombines TRBV5-8 with TRBJ2-1, with 7 positions matching TRBD1. The TCR sequence derives from a woman aged 18-29 years with Graves' ophthalmopathy. CDR3 bases: TGTGCCAGCAGCTTCAGGGGGATTCGGTACAATGAGCAGTTCTTC. This codes for CASSFRGIRYNEQFF.